This TCR beta chain was identified during a study of blood T cell repertoires in COVID-19. Sequencing used immunoSEQ multiplex PCR; TCRdb keeps in-frame clones, though not all of them. Counted here are roughly 170,000 clones, 84% occurring once; the ten biggest clones make up roughly 7.7%. Germline V gives CDR1 MGHRA, CDR2 YSYEKL. The CDR3 consists of 17 residues. The V end lost 0 bases, the J end lost 6 bases, and 18 bases lay between the germline ends. This clone was seen only once. The sequenced material came from peripheral blood. The V and J genes are TRBV4-1 and TRBJ2-1; possibly TRBD1 for D (6 bases). This clonotype was obtained from a man between 40 and 49 years old who had recovered from COVID-19. Written as DNA, the CDR3 is TGCGCCAGCAGCCAAGAGGCTCGCTTGACAGGTCTCAATGAGCAGTTCTTC. Translation gives CASSQEARLTGLNEQFF.